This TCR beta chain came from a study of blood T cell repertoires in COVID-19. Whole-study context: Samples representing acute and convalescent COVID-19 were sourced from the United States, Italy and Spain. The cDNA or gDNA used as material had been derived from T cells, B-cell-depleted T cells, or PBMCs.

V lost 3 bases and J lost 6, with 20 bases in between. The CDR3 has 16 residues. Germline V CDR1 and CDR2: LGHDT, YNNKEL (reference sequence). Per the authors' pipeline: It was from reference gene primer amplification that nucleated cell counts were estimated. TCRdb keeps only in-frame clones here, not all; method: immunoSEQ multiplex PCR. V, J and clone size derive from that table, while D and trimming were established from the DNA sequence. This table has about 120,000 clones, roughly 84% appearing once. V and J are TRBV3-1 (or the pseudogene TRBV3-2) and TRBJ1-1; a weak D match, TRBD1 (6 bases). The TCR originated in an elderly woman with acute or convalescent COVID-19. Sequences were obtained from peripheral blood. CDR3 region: CASSHNRDFSPAEAFF. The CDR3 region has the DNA TGTGCCAGCAGCCATAACAGGGATTTCTCTCCAGCTGAAGCTTTCTTT.